This TCR beta chain was profiled in a study of blood T cells in healthy people across ages. Next came a second PCR, run for about 6 to 12 cycles, which used a sample-barcoded 5' primer along with a J-beta primer mix. TCRdb redid the calling of the 5' RACE reads with MiXCR, one entry per CDR3 protein. The sample carries more than 1 million distinct CDR3 sequences, less than 50% recorded once. The CDR3 is 14 amino acids. The germline V gene has CDR1 SGHRS and CDR2 YFSETQ. J was trimmed by 2 bases and V by 6 bases; bases with no gene match: 4. Sequencing used blood. The V call is TRBV5-1, the J call TRBJ2-1, with 8 bases aligning to TRBD2. The receptor was derived from a woman aged 55 to 70 in good health. The CDR3 DNA follows: TGCGCCAGCAACCCGGGACTAGCCTACAATGAGCAGTTCTTC. This translates into CASNPGLAYNEQFF. The variable domain in full, with the rest retrieved from reference TRBV5-1 and TRBJ2-1, is KAGVTQTPRYLIKTRGQQVTLSCSPISGHRSVSWYQQTPGQGLQFLFEYFSETQRNKGNFPGRFSGRQFSNSRSEMNVSTLELGDSALYLCASNPGLAYNEQFFGPGTRLTVL.